The source of this T cell receptor (beta chain) is a study of shared clonotypes between healthy human individuals. The CDR3 runs to 15 residues. The germline gives CDR1 LNHDA, CDR2 SQIVND (reference sequence). V was pared by 0 bases and J by 5 bases, with 13 bases between. Sequencing was performed with immunoSEQ multiplex PCR; in TCRdb, only in-frame clones are kept and a portion is missing. The sample includes about 2.3 million clones, over 85% of them seen just once. The sequence came from a man aged 18 to 30 in good health. Some clones in this sample may be carry-over from other donors' samples. Sequencing used naive CD4+ T cells from PBMCs. The subset is: CD45RA+ positively selected. The gene calls are TRBV19 and TRBJ1-1; no clear D gene. CDR3 DNA sequence: TGTGCCAGTAGTATAGATCGGGCAGTCGCGACTGAAGCTTTCTTT. The encoded protein is CASSIDRAVATEAFF.